This paragraph covers one TCR beta chain sequence. The data are from a study of blood T cell repertoires in COVID-19. In the study overall: Some COVID-19 samples were acute and others convalescent; all came from the United States, Italy and Spain.

The CDR3 has 18 residues. Losses at the gene ends were 4 bases for V and 2 bases for J; bases not matched to a gene: 16. CDR1 PRHDT and CDR2 FYEKMQ come from the germline V gene (reference sequence). In the original processing: Amplification from reference gene primers served as the basis for estimated nucleated cell counts. Data came from immunoSEQ multiplex PCR; TCRdb stores just in-frame clones and leaves some out. From that table come the V and J calls and clone size; the DNA was used to work out D and trimming. The data contain approximately 300,000 clones, about nine tenths of them singletons. In terms of age and location, participants ranged from about 18 to 89 years and lived in about 25 US areas.

The TCR was taken from a man between 25 and 39 years old who had recovered from COVID-19. The specimen sequenced was PBMCs or T cells enriched from blood (not recorded which). V gene TRBV13 combines with J gene TRBJ2-7; 8 nucleotides align to TRBD2. CDR3 DNA sequence: TGTGCCAGCAGCTCCCGCAGCAGCGACGGGGGGGTACCCTACGAGCAGTACTTC. Protein product: CASSSRSSDGGVPYEQYF.